A single T cell receptor (beta chain) is shown here with its context. Its antigen is still unknown. The record originates from a study of cytomegalovirus exposure and HLA in healthy donors. Study-wide results and limits: Certain indistinguishable V segments, among them TRBV6-2 and TRBV6-3, were excluded. Later analysis showed TCR association rates varying by HLA locus, highest for DRB1 and lowest for HLA-C. Reports described diagnosis of cytomegalovirus status by the classifier as highly specific and sensitive. Researchers counted 180 or so TCR beta chains as cytomegalovirus-associated.

This CDR3 is 14 amino acids long. The V gene's germline CDR1 is SGHRS and CDR2 YFSETQ. The ends lost 4 bases at V and 5 bases at J; junction bases unmatched: 7. The PCR made use of 60 Vbeta and 13 Jbeta primers. This table comes from immunoSEQ multiplex PCR, and its TCRdb copy is limited to in-frame clones, with some not included. Here the sample spans 120,000 or so clones, about 74% being singletons. The chain recombines TRBV5-1 with TRBJ2-3; 7 bases line up with TRBD1. This TCR was sampled from a woman between 40 and 55 years old in good health and CMV-seropositive. The sample taken for sequencing was PBMCs. The CDR3 DNA reads as TGCGCCAGCAGCGGGGACAGCGGTCTAGATACGCAGTATTTT. Translating gives CASSGDSGLDTQYF.